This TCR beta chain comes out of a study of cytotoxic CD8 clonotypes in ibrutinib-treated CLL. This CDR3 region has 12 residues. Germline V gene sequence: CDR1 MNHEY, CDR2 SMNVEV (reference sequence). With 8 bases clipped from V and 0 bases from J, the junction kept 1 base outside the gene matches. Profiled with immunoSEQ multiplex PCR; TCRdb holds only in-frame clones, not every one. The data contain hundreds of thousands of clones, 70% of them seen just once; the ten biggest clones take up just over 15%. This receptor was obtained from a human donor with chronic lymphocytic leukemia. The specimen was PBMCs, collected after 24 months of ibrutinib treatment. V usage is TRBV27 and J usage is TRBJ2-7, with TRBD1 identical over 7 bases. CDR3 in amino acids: CASWDSSYEQYF. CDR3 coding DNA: TGTGCCAGCTGGGACAGCTCCTACGAGCAGTACTTC.